A selection of T cell receptor beta chains follows, all from one sample in a study of blood T cell repertoires in COVID-19. The repertoire was sequenced with immunoSEQ multiplex PCR; TCRdb's copy has only in-frame clones and lacks some. The sample yields roughly 100,000 clones, 70% to 90% seen once. The sample comprised peripheral blood. All receptors derive from a woman older than 75 with acute or convalescent COVID-19. CDR3s include the opening cysteine and the closing phenylalanine or tryptophan. Fields, in order: V gene, clone size, J gene, D gene, CDR3 protein, CDR3 DNA. The D gene is left open where the match is weak. Some rows have no size entry. The others give once, few or many, or a class for an expanded clone.

v_gene: TRBV15
abundance: -
j_gene: TRBJ1-2
d_gene: -
CDR3aa: CATSPAGLPNYGYTF
CDR3nt: TGTGCCACCAGCCCCGCGGGCTTGCCTAACTATGGCTACACCTTC

v_gene: TRBV3-1/TRBV3-2
abundance: -
j_gene: TRBJ2-7
d_gene: -
CDR3aa: CASSQVPRGMEQYF
CDR3nt: TGTGCCAGCAGCCAAGTCCCCAGGGGCATGGAGCAGTACTTC

v_gene: TRBV27
abundance: few
j_gene: TRBJ2-2
d_gene: -
CDR3aa: CASSLGPGATGELFF
CDR3nt: TGTGCCAGCAGCCTAGGGCCAGGGGCCACCGGGGAGCTGTTTTTT

v_gene: TRBV5-1
abundance: -
j_gene: TRBJ2-2
d_gene: TRBD1
CDR3aa: CASSWTGGSGGELFF
CDR3nt: TGCGCCAGCAGCTGGACAGGGGGCTCGGGCGGGGAGCTGTTTTTT

v_gene: TRBV27
abundance: few
j_gene: TRBJ1-6
d_gene: -
CDR3aa: CASSLSLDGSSYNSPLHF
CDR3nt: TGTGCCAGCAGTTTATCCCTGGACGGGAGCTCCTATAATTCACCCCTCCACTTT

v_gene: TRBV5-1
abundance: -
j_gene: TRBJ2-1
d_gene: TRBD2
CDR3aa: CASRPLAGASNEQFF
CDR3nt: TGCGCCAGCAGGCCCTTAGCGGGGGCCTCAAATGAGCAGTTCTTC

v_gene: TRBV3-1/TRBV3-2
abundance: -
j_gene: TRBJ1-1
d_gene: TRBD1
CDR3aa: CASSPNDRGIYTEAFF
CDR3nt: TGTGCCAGCAGCCCAAACGACAGGGGAATATACACTGAAGCTTTCTTT

v_gene: TRBV18
abundance: -
j_gene: TRBJ2-1
d_gene: -
CDR3aa: CASSASLGYNEQFF
CDR3nt: TGTGCCAGCTCAGCCTCGCTAGGCTACAATGAGCAGTTCTTC

v_gene: TRBV19
abundance: -
j_gene: TRBJ1-2
d_gene: -
CDR3aa: CASSIGIGTPINYGYTF
CDR3nt: TGTGCCAGTAGTATAGGAATAGGGACTCCCATTAACTATGGCTACACCTTC

v_gene: TRBV24-1
abundance: few
j_gene: TRBJ2-1
d_gene: -
CDR3aa: CATSLDRREEQFF
CDR3nt: TGTGCCACCAGTTTGGACAGAAGGGAAGAGCAGTTCTTC